One and the same sample provided the 31 T cell receptor beta chains below, sequenced in a study of T cells in Graves' hyperthyroidism and ophthalmopathy. Using RNA transcripts as the source, TCR beta CDR3 regions were amplified. When the TCR CDR3 underwent first-round RT-PCR, the HTBI primer set was used. MiXCR, run by TCRdb on the multiplex PCR reads, gives a single entry per CDR3 protein. There are 500,000 to 800,000 distinct CDR3 sequences in the sample; approximately 14% occur only once, and 12% lies in the top ten. Sequencing was carried out using blood. The receptors were sampled from a woman aged 50 to 60 with Graves' ophthalmopathy.

In its sample, this clonotype was seen many times. The genes are TRBV6-2 or TRBV6-3 and TRBJ2-7; D not certain. This CDR3 spans 13 amino acids. Germline-derived CDR1 and CDR2 are MNHEY and SVGEGT. Trimming removed 6 bases from V and 3 bases from J, with 12 bases in between. This chain's CDR3 is CASSIGPFYEQYF. For the CDR3, the DNA is TGTGCCAGCAGCATCGGACCTTTCTACGAGCAGTACTTC.

The CDR3 here is CSVGRGQKYSNTEAFF. The CDR3 DNA is TGCAGCGTTGGTCGGGGACAGAAATACTCGAACACTGAAGCTTTCTTT. The gene calls are TRBV29-1 and TRBJ1-1; 7 bases fit TRBD1. CDR3 length: 16 amino acids. Trimming cost V 4 bases and J 1 base; bases outside gene matches: 12. Germline V lookup: CDR1 SQVTM, CDR2 ANQGSEA.

This chain uses TRBV10-3 with TRBJ2-7, with 11 nucleotides matching TRBD1. Germline V gene data show CDR1 as ENHRY and CDR2 as SYGVKD. V was pared by 7 bases and J by 5 bases, with 7 bases of the junction left unmatched. This CDR3 region has 14 residues. CDR3 DNA sequence: TGTGCCATCACCCGGACAGGGGGCGCGGACGAGCAGTACTTC. Its protein is CAITRTGGADEQYF.

This clonotype was seen ten or more times. This chain joins TRBV7-8 and TRBJ2-3; D is possibly TRBD2 (6 bases). V was cut by 1 base and J by 3 bases, with 14 bases left in between. CDR1 is SGHVS, CDR2 FQNEAQ, per germline. This CDR3 is 16 amino acids long. The CDR3 region is CASSLEEGRWTDTQYF. DNA of the CDR3: TGTGCCAGCAGCTTAGAGGAGGGGCGGTGGACAGATACGCAGTATTTT.

This clonotype was seen many times. V and J are TRBV10-3 and TRBJ2-7; a weak D match, TRBD2 (5 bases). This CDR3 contains 15 residues. Germline V CDR1 and CDR2: ENHRY, SYGVKD. The ends were cut back, 4 bases at V and 2 bases at J, with 15 bases in the middle. Here the CDR3 reads CAISVSSSAPYEQYF. CDR3 DNA: TGTGCCATCAGTGTCTCAAGTAGCGCGCCCTACGAGCAGTACTTC.

This clonotype was seen a handful of times. CDR3 coding DNA: TGCAGTGCTGGGGCCGGGCCCTACGAGCAGTACTTC. This gives the protein CSAGAGPYEQYF. The V gene is TRBV20-1, the J gene TRBJ2-7; a possible D gene is TRBD1 (5 bases). The CDR3 has 12 residues. V was pared by 5 bases and J by 2 bases, with 10 bases between. Germline CDR1 is DFQATT and CDR2 is SNEGSKA (reference sequence).

This clonotype came up many times. The chain combines TRBV19 with TRBJ2-7; 9 nucleotides agree with TRBD1. CDR3 length: 14 residues. From germline, CDR1 is LNHDA and CDR2 SQIVND (reference sequence). The V gene end was trimmed by 9 bases and the J gene end by 1 base; junction bases not matched to a gene: 7. The CDR3 protein is CASSSGQGSYEQYF. The CDR3 coding sequence is TGTGCCAGCTCATCGGGACAGGGTTCCTACGAGCAGTACTTC.

This clonotype was recorded many times. This chain connects TRBV30 to TRBJ1-1; TRBD1 aligns across 7 bases. CDR1 and CDR2 from the germline V gene are GTSNPN and SVGIG (reference sequence). J lost 0 bases, V lost 3 bases, and 4 bases had no gene match. This CDR3 has 14 residues. The CDR3 region is CAWRLQGMNTEAFF. In DNA form, the CDR3 reads TGTGCCTGGAGGTTACAGGGGATGAACACTGAAGCTTTCTTT. The variable domain in full, with the rest retrieved from reference TRBV30 and TRBJ1-1, is SQTIHQWPATLVQPVGSPLSLECTVEGTSNPNLYWYRQAAGRGLQLLFYSVGIGQISSEVPQNLSASRPQDRQFILSSKKLLLSDSGFYLCAWRLQGMNTEAFFGQGTRLTVV.

This clonotype was observed at least ten times. This chain uses TRBV30 with TRBJ1-2, with D unresolved. CDR3 length equals 12 residues. V was cut by 4 bases and J by 4 bases, with 10 bases left in between. CDR1 and CDR2 from the germline V gene are GTSNPN and SVGIG (reference sequence). The CDR3 bases are TGTGCCTGGACAGGTTGGGGCTATGGCTACACCTTC. Translating gives CAWTGWGYGYTF.

This clonotype came up a few times. V gene TRBV6-2 or TRBV6-3 combines with J gene TRBJ1-3; D is undetermined. Trimming cost V 6 bases and J 3 bases, with 3 bases left between them. The germline V gene encodes CDR1 MNHEY and CDR2 SVGEGT. This CDR3 is 11 amino acids long. The DNA for the CDR3 is TGTGCCAGCAGGAATGGAAACACCATATATTTT. Protein: CASRNGNTIYF.

V gene TRBV12-3 or TRBV12-4 combines with J gene TRBJ2-1; no clear D gene. V was shortened by 6 bases and J by 5 bases, with 8 bases between the two germline ends. The CDR3 has 12 residues. The CDR3, as DNA: TGTGCCAGCAGCCCTACGAACAATGAGCAGTTCTTC. Its translation is CASSPTNNEQFF.

A remark on this clonotype: A clone one base away is much larger, so this may be a read error. The V gene is TRBV10-3, the J gene TRBJ2-5, with 8 bases aligning to TRBD2. Germline V gives CDR1 ENHRY, CDR2 SYGVKD. With 6 bases clipped from V and 5 bases from J, the junction kept 17 bases outside the gene matches. The CDR3 consists of 17 residues. CDR3 sequence reads: CAIRRVPEAGEVETQYF. The CDR3 DNA sequence: TGTGCCATCAGGAGAGTACCTGAAGCGGGAGAGGTGGAGACCCAGTACTTC.

The chain carries TRBV29-1 and TRBJ2-2; the match to TRBD2 covers 11 bases. V lost 6 bases, J lost 2 bases, and 14 bases stayed unmatched. Germline V CDR1 and CDR2: SQVTM, ANQGSEA. The length of the CDR3 is 18 residues. Here the CDR3 reads CSVLWGSGRERNTGELFF. The CDR3 DNA follows: TGCAGCGTGCTTTGGGGTAGCGGGAGGGAGAGAAACACCGGGGAGCTGTTTTTT.

This chain connects TRBV20-1 to TRBJ2-7; TRBD2 aligns across 10 bases. V dropped 2 bases and J dropped 3; count of bases not matched to a gene: 7. Germline V gene lookup returns CDR1 DFQATT and CDR2 SNEGSKA (reference sequence). The CDR3 extends over 15 amino acids. The CDR3 is CSARSLAGANYEQYF. CDR3 sequence (DNA): TGCAGTGCTAGAAGCCTAGCGGGGGCTAACTACGAGCAGTACTTC.

This clonotype was observed at least ten times. The chain recombines TRBV7-2 with TRBJ1-2; D gene uncertain. Germline-derived CDR1 and CDR2 are SGHTA and FQGNSA. V was cut by 3 bases and J by 6 bases, with 11 bases left in between. This CDR3 region has 13 residues. CDR3 sequence reads: CASSLAREDGYTF. As DNA, the CDR3 is TGTGCCAGCAGCTTGGCAAGGGAAGATGGCTACACCTTC. The full variable domain, its missing parts supplied by reference TRBV7-2 and TRBJ1-2, is GAGVSQSPSNKVTEKGKDVELRCDPISGHTALYWYRQSLGQGLEFLIYFQGNSAPDKSGLPSDRFSAERTGGSVSTLTIQRTQQEDSAVYLCASSLAREDGYTFGSGTRLTVV.

This clonotype was observed many times. This chain uses TRBV5-1 with TRBJ1-2, with a tentative D call TRBD1 (6 bases). V was pared by 4 bases and J by 0 bases, with 10 bases between. CDR3 size: 14 residues. CDR1 and CDR2 from the germline V gene are SGHRS and YFSETQ. The DNA for the CDR3 is TGCGCCAGCAGCGTGGGGACATCTAACTATGGCTACACCTTC. Its translation: CASSVGTSNYGYTF.

This clonotype was seen ten or more times. The CDR3 sequence is CASSPGLGWNTDTQYF. DNA for the CDR3: TGTGCCAGCAGTCCCGGCCTAGGATGGAACACAGATACGCAGTATTTT. The chain employs TRBV6-1 and TRBJ2-3; D is unresolved. Germline V gene lookup returns CDR1 MNHNS and CDR2 SASEGT. The germline V and J ends were trimmed by 5 bases and 2 bases, with 17 bases remaining between them. The CDR3 covers 16 residues.

The genes are TRBV24-1 and TRBJ2-1; 11 nucleotides agree with TRBD2. Germline CDR1 reads KGHDR; CDR2 reads SFDVKD. Trimming at V came to 1 base and at J to 10 bases, leaving 11 bases not matched to a gene. This CDR3 comprises 17 residues. CDR3 sequence (DNA): TGTGCCACCAGTGATTTTAGCGGGAGGGCCGGGAGGTGGGAGCAGTTCTTC. Its translation is CATSDFSGRAGRWEQFF.

This clonotype has just a few counts. This chain links TRBV10-3 with TRBJ2-7; 11 bases match TRBD2. CDR3 length: 15 amino acids. Germline V gene lookup returns CDR1 ENHRY and CDR2 SYGVKD. The V segment lost 4 bases and the J segment 3 bases; nucleotides outside the gene matches: 5. CDR3 DNA sequence: TGTGCCATCAGTGGGGCTAGCGGGGGGATCTACGAGCAGTACTTC. This encodes CAISGASGGIYEQYF.

This clonotype was detected a few times. The chain uses TRBV28 and TRBJ2-5; D is ambiguous. In germline, CDR1 is MDHEN, CDR2 SYDVKM. CDR3 length: 13 amino acids. Trimming pared 7 bases from V and 2 bases from J, leaving 11 bases between. CDR3 DNA sequence: TGTGCCAGCAATCAGGACCTTCAAGAGACCCAGTACTTC. Translated: CASNQDLQETQYF.

The V call is TRBV11-1, the J call TRBJ2-5, with 9 bases identical to TRBD2. The junction had 6 bases not matched to a gene; V was cut back by 0 bases and J by 4 bases. CDR1 SGHAT and CDR2 FQDESV come from the germline V gene (reference sequence). This CDR3 region has 16 residues. DNA of the CDR3: TGTGCCAGCAGCTTAGCTAGCGGGAGAATGGGAGAGACCCAGTACTTC. Protein: CASSLASGRMGETQYF.

The rearrangement joins TRBV5-1 to TRBJ2-3, with 10 bases fitting TRBD2. J lost 5 bases, V lost 2 bases, and 11 bases had no gene match. CDR3 length: 17 residues. Germline V CDR1 and CDR2: SGHRS, YFSETQ. This CDR3 reads CASSFFLVAGGKDTQYF. CDR3 sequence (DNA): TGCGCCAGCAGCTTTTTTTTGGTAGCGGGAGGTAAAGATACGCAGTATTTT. The complete variable domain, with remaining parts taken from reference TRBV5-1 and TRBJ2-3, reads KAGVTQTPRYLIKTRGQQVTLSCSPISGHRSVSWYQQTPGQGLQFLFEYFSETQRNKGNFPGRFSGRQFSNSRSEMNVSTLELGDSALYLCASSFFLVAGGKDTQYFGPGTRLTVL.

This clonotype occurred many times. The chain uses TRBV20-1 and TRBJ2-7; 10 bases line up with TRBD1. From germline, CDR1 is DFQATT and CDR2 SNEGSKA (reference sequence). This CDR3 region has 13 residues. The ends lost 1 base at V and 3 bases at J; junction bases unmatched: 0. This CDR3 is CSARGTGGYEQYF. The CDR3 nucleotides read TGCAGTGCTAGAGGGACAGGGGGCTACGAGCAGTACTTC.

The chain has TRBV27 and TRBJ1-4; possible D gene TRBD1, 5 bases. V lost 3 bases to trimming and J lost 8 bases, with 16 bases between them. Germline V CDR1 and CDR2: MNHEY, SMNVEV (reference sequence). The CDR3 is 15 residues long. This CDR3 is CASSLGTGTSEKLFF. CDR3 DNA sequence: TGTGCCAGCAGTTTGGGGACCGGGACTTCCGAAAAACTGTTTTTT.

The gene calls are TRBV7-9 and TRBJ2-2, with TRBD2 matching 15 bases. This CDR3 is 16 amino acids long. CDR1 is SEHNR and CDR2 is FQNEAQ in the germline V gene (reference sequence). The V gene end was trimmed by 6 bases and the J gene end by 7 bases; junction bases not matched to a gene: 6. This CDR3 is CASRPGTSGRIGELFF. CDR3 DNA: TGTGCCAGCAGGCCCGGGACTAGCGGGAGGATCGGGGAGCTGTTTTTT.

This chain connects TRBV20-1 to TRBJ2-5, with D perhaps matching TRBD1 or TRBD2 (6 bases each). The germline CDR1 and CDR2 sequences are DFQATT and SNEGSKA (reference sequence). Trimming took off 6 bases at V and 9 bases at J, with 17 bases between the two ends. This CDR3 spans 12 amino acids. CDR3 DNA: TGCAGTGCCCCGGCTACGGGGGCCCCCCAGTACTTC. Its translation: CSAPATGAPQYF.

This chain links TRBV7-9 with TRBJ1-6; D is possibly TRBD1 (5 bases). V gave up 4 bases and J gave up 10 bases, with 17 bases separating them. Looked up from germline, CDR1 is SEHNR and CDR2 is FQNEAQ (reference sequence). CDR3 length equals 15 residues. CDR3 DNA sequence: TGTGCCAGCAGCTCTTGGGGTGGGCAGGGCTCACCCCTCCACTTT. Its protein is CASSSWGGQGSPLHF.

The sample holds a few counts of this clonotype. The rearrangement joins TRBV7-6 to TRBJ1-1, with D possibly TRBD1 on 6 matching bases. V lost 5 bases to trimming and J lost 3 bases, with 13 bases between them. CDR1 is SGHVS and CDR2 is FNYEAQ in the germline V gene. The CDR3 covers 14 residues. CDR3 residues: CASSAGQIHTEAFF. CDR3 DNA: TGTGCCAGCAGCGCCGGACAGATTCACACTGAAGCTTTCTTT.

Ten or more counts support this clonotype. The chain uses TRBV29-1 and TRBJ1-1; no reliable D call. V gave up 4 bases and J gave up 4 bases, with 13 bases separating them. Germline V gene data show CDR1 as SQVTM and CDR2 as ANQGSEA. The CDR3 consists of 13 residues. The CDR3 sequence: CSVVTPLLTEAFF. The CDR3, as DNA: TGCAGCGTTGTTACGCCTCTTCTCACTGAAGCTTTCTTT.

This clonotype was counted between two and nine times. The rearrangement joins TRBV6-1 to TRBJ1-4; possible D gene TRBD1, 5 bases. V shed 6 bases and J shed 4 bases, with 24 bases lying between them. The CDR3 is 18 residues long. Germline-derived CDR1 and CDR2 are MNHNS and SASEGT. CDR3: CASRRRTGADLHNEKLFF. CDR3 in DNA: TGTGCCAGCAGGAGACGGACCGGGGCAGATCTCCATAATGAAAAACTGTTTTTT.

A few counts support this clonotype. This chain links TRBV5-6 with TRBJ2-7, with D possibly being TRBD2 (6 bases). Germline V gene data show CDR1 as SGHDT and CDR2 as YYEEEE. V was cut by 5 bases and J by 1 base, with 13 bases left in between. The CDR3 covers 14 residues. CDR3 nucleotide sequence: TGTGCCAGCAGTGGGCTCGGGGGATCCTACGAGCAGTACTTC. As protein: CASSGLGGSYEQYF. Full variable domain (remainder filled in from reference TRBV5-6 and TRBJ2-7): DAGVTQSPTHLIKTRGQQVTLRCSPKSGHDTVSWYQQALGQGPQFIFQYYEEEERQRGNFPDRFSGHQFPNYSSELNVNALLLGDSALYLCASSGLGGSYEQYFGPGTRLTVT.